These T cell receptor beta chains were read from a single sample in a study of STAT5B mutations in CD4+ large granular lymphocyte leukemia. Only in-frame clones appear in the TCRdb table, and some are missing; sequencing was by immunoSEQ multiplex PCR. The table has 30,000 to 40,000 clones, approximately 82% seen once. Sequenced input: CD4+ T cells from blood buffy coats. The receptors stem from a human donor in good health. Each CDR3 is given with its conserved first and last residue. A D gene is named only where the DNA matches it firmly. Some rows mark clone size as missing; the rest say once, few, many or name a class of expanded clone.

TRBD2 | TRBJ2-5 | NA | TRBV7-2 | CASSLVSGGLAAAGTQYF | TGTGCCAGCAGCTTAGTATCGGGGGGACTAGCGGCGGCAGGGACCCAGTACTTC
NA | TRBJ2-5 | NA | TRBV5-1 | CASRGSHLRPQTQYF | TGCGCCAGCAGGGGTTCGCACCTCAGGCCCCAGACCCAGTACTTC
NA | TRBJ2-3 | NA | TRBV15 | CATSRAAETDTQYF | TGTGCCACCAGCAGAGCCGCGGAGACAGATACGCAGTATTTT
NA | TRBJ2-1 | NA | TRBV20-1 | CSARRGTREFF | TGCAGTGCTAGGAGAGGGACTCGGGAGTTCTTC
NA | TRBJ1-1 | NA | TRBV18 | CASSPPGRRTEAFF | TGTGCCAGCTCACCACCGGGGAGGAGGACTGAAGCTTTCTTT
TRBD2 | TRBJ2-7 | NA | TRBV27 | CASKRTSGGRYEQYF | TGTGCCAGCAAAAGAACTAGCGGGGGACGCTACGAGCAGTACTTC
NA | TRBJ2-7 | NA | TRBV6-1 | CASSEAGGPYEQYF | TGTGCCAGCAGTGAAGCTGGGGGCCCCTACGAGCAGTACTTC
NA | TRBJ2-3 | NA | TRBV5-5 | CASSLFIQGGSNTQYF | TGTGCCAGCAGCTTGTTTATTCAGGGAGGCTCGAATACGCAGTATTTT
TRBD2 | TRBJ2-7 | NA | TRBV10-3 | CAISGPRAGNVYEQYF | TGTGCCATCAGTGGTCCCCGAGCGGGAAATGTCTACGAGCAGTACTTC
NA | TRBJ2-5 | NA | TRBV11-3 | CASSLGRREQETQYF | TGTGCCAGCTCATTGGGGCGTAGAGAACAAGAGACCCAGTACTTC
TRBD1 | TRBJ1-4 | NA | TRBV5-4 | CASSTGQGQKLFF | TGTGCCAGCAGCACAGGACAGGGGCAAAAACTGTTTTTT
TRBD1 | TRBJ1-5 | once | TRBV27 | CASSLVGQGALYSNQPQHF | TGTGCCAGCAGCCTTGTAGGACAGGGGGCCCTTTATAGCAATCAGCCCCAGCATTTT
NA | TRBJ2-3 | NA | TRBV7-2 | CASSLEAGRGIGTQYF | TGTGCCAGCAGCTTAGAAGCGGGAAGGGGGATTGGGACGCAGTATTTT
NA | TRBJ1-2 | NA | TRBV7-2 | CASSLVGRGYTF | TGTGCCAGCAGCTTAGTGGGCCGAGGCTACACCTTC
NA | TRBJ2-2 | NA | TRBV7-9 | CASRWTVNTGELFF | TGTGCCAGCAGGTGGACGGTGAACACCGGGGAGCTGTTTTTT
NA | TRBJ2-1 | few | TRBV7-9 | CASSPGAGRAIKGGHEQFF | TGTGCCAGCAGCCCAGGTGCGGGGCGGGCTATTAAAGGTGGGCATGAGCAGTTCTTC
TRBD1 | TRBJ1-5 | once | TRBV7-3 | CASSSGTVLQPQHF | TGTGCCAGCAGCTCCGGGACAGTCTTACAGCCCCAGCATTTT